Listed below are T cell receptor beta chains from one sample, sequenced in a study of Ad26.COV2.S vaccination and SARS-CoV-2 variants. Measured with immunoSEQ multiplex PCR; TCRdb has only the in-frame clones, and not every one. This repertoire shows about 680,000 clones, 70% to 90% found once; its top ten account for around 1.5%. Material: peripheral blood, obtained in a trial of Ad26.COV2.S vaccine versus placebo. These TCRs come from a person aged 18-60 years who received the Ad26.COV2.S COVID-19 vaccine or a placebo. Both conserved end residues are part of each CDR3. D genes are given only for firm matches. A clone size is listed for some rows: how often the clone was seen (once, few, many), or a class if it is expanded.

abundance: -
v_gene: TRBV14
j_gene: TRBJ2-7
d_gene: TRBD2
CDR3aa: CASSQGVAGAAYEQYF
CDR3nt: TGTGCCAGCAGCCAAGGGGTGGCGGGAGCGGCCTACGAGCAGTACTTC

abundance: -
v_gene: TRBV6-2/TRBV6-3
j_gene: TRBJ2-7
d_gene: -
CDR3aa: CASSYDLETRGLREQYF
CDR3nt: TGTGCCAGCAGTTACGACTTAGAGACACGGGGACTCCGCGAGCAGTACTTC

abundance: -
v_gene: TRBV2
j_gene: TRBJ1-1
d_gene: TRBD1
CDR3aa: CASSFDRGYTEAFF
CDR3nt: TGTGCCAGCAGTTTCGACAGGGGGTACACTGAAGCTTTCTTT

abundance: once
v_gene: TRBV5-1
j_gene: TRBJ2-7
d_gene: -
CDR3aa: CASSLAGAFYEQYF
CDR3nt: TGCGCCAGCAGCTTGGCTGGGGCCTTCTACGAGCAGTACTTC

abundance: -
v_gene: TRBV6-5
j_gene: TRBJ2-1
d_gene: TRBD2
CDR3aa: CASSPRLAGDNEQFF
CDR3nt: TGTGCCAGCAGTCCTCGACTAGCGGGGGACAATGAGCAGTTCTTC

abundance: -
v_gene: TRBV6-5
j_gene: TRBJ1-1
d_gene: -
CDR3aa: CASSSPGVVEAFF
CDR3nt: TGTGCCAGCAGTTCGCCAGGGGTCGTTGAAGCTTTCTTT

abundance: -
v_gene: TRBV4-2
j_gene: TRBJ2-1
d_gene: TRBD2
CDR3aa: CASSLPGTSGHNEQFF
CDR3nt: TGTGCCAGCAGCCTCCCCGGGACTAGTGGCCACAATGAGCAGTTCTTC

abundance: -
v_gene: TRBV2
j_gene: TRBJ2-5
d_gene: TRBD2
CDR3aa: CASSAGLAVQETQYF
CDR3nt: TGTGCCAGCAGCGCGGGACTAGCGGTTCAAGAGACCCAGTACTTC

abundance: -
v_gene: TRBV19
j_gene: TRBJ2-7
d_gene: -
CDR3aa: CASSMGAANYEQYF
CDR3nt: TGTGCCAGTAGTATGGGGGCAGCAAACTACGAGCAGTACTTC

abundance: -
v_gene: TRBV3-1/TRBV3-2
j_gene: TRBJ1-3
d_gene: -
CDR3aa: CTSSQEARFRSGNTIYF
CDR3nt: TGTACCAGCAGCCAAGAGGCCAGATTTCGCTCTGGAAACACCATATATTTT

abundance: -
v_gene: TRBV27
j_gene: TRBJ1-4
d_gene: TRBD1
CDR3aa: CASSRDRAGGEKLFF
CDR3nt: TGTGCCAGCAGTCGGGACAGGGCCGGAGGAGAAAAACTGTTTTTT

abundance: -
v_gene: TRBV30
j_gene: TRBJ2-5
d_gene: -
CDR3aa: CAWSPGIPETQYF
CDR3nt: TGTGCCTGGTCGCCGGGAATCCCAGAGACCCAGTACTTC

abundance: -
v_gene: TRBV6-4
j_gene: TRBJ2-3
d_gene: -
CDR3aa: CASSRDRFYTDTQYF
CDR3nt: TGTGCCAGCAGCCGAGACAGATTTTACACAGATACGCAGTATTTT

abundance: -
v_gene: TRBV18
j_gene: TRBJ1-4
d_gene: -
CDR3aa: CASSPESQYEGEKLFF
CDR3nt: TGTGCCAGCTCACCGGAAAGTCAATATGAGGGGGAAAAACTGTTTTTT

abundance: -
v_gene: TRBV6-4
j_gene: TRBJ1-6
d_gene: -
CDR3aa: CASSLDFNSPLHF
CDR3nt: TGTGCCAGCAGCCTCGATTTTAATTCACCCCTCCACTTT

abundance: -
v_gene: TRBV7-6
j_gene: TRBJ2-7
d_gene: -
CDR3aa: CAQGGLYEQYF
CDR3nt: TGTGCCCAAGGGGGGCTCTACGAGCAGTACTTC

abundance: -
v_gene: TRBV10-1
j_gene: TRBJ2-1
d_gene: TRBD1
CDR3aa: CASPWERRDRGNNEQFF
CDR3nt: TGCGCCAGCCCTTGGGAAAGGCGGGACAGGGGGAACAATGAGCAGTTCTTC

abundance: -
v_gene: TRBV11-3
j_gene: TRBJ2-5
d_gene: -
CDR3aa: CASSSLTDNQETQYF
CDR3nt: TGTGCCAGCAGCTCTTTGACGGACAACCAAGAGACCCAGTACTTC

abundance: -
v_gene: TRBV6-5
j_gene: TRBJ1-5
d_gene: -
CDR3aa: CASSYSAGSNQPQHF
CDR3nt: TGTGCCAGCAGTTACTCGGCCGGTAGCAATCAGCCCCAGCATTTT

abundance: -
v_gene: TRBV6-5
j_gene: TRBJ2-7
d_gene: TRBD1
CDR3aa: CASSRDRTYYEQYF
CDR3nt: TGTGCCAGCAGCCGGGACAGGACGTACTACGAGCAGTACTTC

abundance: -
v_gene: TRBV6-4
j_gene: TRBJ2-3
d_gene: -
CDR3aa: CASSGSGADTQYF
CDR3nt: TGTGCCAGCAGTGGAAGCGGAGCGGATACGCAGTATTTT

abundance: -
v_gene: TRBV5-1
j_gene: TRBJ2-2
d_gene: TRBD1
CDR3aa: CASRGGLANTGELFF
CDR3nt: TGCGCCAGCAGAGGGGGCCTGGCGAACACCGGGGAGCTGTTTTTT

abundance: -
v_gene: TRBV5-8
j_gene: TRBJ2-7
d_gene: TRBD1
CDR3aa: CASTLRAGGEQYF
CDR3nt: TGTGCCAGCACCCTCCGGGCAGGGGGAGAGCAGTACTTC

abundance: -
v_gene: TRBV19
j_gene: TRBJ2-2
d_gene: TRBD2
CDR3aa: CASSKASGRYWTGELFF
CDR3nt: TGTGCCAGTAGTAAGGCTAGCGGGAGGTATTGGACCGGGGAGCTGTTTTTT

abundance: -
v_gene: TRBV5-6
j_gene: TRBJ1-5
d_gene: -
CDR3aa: CASSLMNTAYSNQPQHF
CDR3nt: TGTGCCAGCAGCTTGATGAATACAGCTTATAGCAATCAGCCCCAGCATTTT

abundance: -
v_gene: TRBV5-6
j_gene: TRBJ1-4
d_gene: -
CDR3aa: CASSLERQDGLTNEKLFF
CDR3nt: TGTGCCAGCAGCTTGGAAAGACAGGACGGGTTAACTAATGAAAAACTGTTTTTT

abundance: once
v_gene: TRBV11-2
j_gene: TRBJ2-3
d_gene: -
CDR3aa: CASSVDIYTDTQYF
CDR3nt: TGTGCCAGCAGCGTCGACATTTACACAGATACGCAGTATTTT

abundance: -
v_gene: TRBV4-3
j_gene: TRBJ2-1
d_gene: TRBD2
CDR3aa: CASSQSGGALNEQFF
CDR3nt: TGCGCCAGCAGCCAGAGCGGGGGGGCCTTGAATGAGCAGTTCTTC

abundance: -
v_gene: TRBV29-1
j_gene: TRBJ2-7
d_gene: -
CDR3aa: CSVGPSTAYEQYF
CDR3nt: TGCAGCGTTGGCCCCTCTACAGCCTACGAGCAGTACTTC

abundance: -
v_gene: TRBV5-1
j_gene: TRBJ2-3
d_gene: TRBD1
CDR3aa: CASSLLSDRGPDTQYF
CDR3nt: TGCGCCAGCAGCTTGCTCTCGGACAGGGGGCCAGATACGCAGTATTTT

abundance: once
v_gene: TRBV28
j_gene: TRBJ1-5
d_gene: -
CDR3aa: CASSGGGSNQPQHF
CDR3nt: TGTGCCAGCAGTGGCGGGGGTAGCAATCAGCCCCAGCATTTT

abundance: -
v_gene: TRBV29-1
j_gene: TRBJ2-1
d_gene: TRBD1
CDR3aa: CSVEGGRGSYNEQFF
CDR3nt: TGCAGCGTTGAAGGGGGCAGGGGGTCCTACAATGAGCAGTTCTTC

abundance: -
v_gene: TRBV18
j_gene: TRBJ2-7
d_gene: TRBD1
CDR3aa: CASSPGTGTSYEQYF
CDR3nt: TGTGCCAGCTCACCAGGGACAGGGACTTCCTACGAGCAGTACTTC

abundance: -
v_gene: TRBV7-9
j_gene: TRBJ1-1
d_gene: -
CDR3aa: CASSARQHMNTEAFF
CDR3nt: TGTGCCAGCAGCGCCCGTCAGCACATGAACACTGAAGCTTTCTTT

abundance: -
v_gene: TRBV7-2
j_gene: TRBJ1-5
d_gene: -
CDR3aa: CASSLSLVGGQPQHF
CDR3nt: TGTGCCAGCAGCCTAAGTCTTGTGGGGGGCCAGCCCCAGCATTTT

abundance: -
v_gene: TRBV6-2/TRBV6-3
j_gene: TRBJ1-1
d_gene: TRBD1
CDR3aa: CASSYPIQGATTEAFF
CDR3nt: TGTGCCAGCAGTTACCCAATACAGGGGGCGACCACTGAAGCTTTCTTT

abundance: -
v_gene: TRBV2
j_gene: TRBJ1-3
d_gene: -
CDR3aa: CASSPTGSSGNTIYF
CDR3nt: TGTGCCAGCAGCCCCACAGGGAGCTCTGGAAACACCATATATTTT

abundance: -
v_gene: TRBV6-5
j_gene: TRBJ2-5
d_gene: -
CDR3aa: CASSYRGEETQYF
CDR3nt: TGTGCCAGCAGTTACAGGGGGGAAGAGACCCAGTACTTC

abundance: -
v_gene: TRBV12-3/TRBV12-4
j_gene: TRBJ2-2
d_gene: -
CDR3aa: CASSLASTGELFF
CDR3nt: TGTGCCAGCAGTTTAGCTAGCACCGGGGAGCTGTTTTTT

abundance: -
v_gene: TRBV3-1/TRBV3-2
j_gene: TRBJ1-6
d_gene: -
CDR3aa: CASSQVQYNSPLHF
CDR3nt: TGTGCCAGCAGCCAAGTTCAGTATAATTCACCCCTCCACTTT

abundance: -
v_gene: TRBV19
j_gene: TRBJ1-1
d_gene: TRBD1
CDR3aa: CASSIRTGGDTEAFF
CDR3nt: TGTGCCAGTAGTATCCGGACAGGGGGAGACACTGAAGCTTTCTTT

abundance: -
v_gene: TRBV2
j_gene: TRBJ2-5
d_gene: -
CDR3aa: CASTIRAAEETQYF
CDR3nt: TGTGCCAGCACGATACGGGCTGCTGAAGAGACCCAGTACTTC

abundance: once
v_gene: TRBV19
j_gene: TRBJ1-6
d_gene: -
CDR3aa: CASSIVTSSYNSPLHF
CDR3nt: TGTGCCAGTAGTATCGTCACCAGCTCCTATAATTCACCCCTCCACTTT

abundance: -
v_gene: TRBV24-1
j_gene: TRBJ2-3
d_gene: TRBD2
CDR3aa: CATQGTSGSLDTQYF
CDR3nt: TGTGCCACACAGGGGACTAGCGGGAGTTTAGATACGCAGTATTTT

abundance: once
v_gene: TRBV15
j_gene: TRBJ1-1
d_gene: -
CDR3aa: CATSREKRAAEAFF
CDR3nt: TGTGCCACCAGCAGAGAAAAGAGGGCGGCTGAAGCTTTCTTT

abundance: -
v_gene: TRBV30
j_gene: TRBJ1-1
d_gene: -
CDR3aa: CAWSRDLGNTEAFF
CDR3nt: TGTGCCTGGAGTAGGGACTTGGGGAACACTGAAGCTTTCTTT

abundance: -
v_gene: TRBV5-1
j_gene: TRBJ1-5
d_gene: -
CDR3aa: CASSFRGGGQPQHF
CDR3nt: TGCGCCAGCAGCTTTCGGGGAGGAGGGCAGCCCCAGCATTTT

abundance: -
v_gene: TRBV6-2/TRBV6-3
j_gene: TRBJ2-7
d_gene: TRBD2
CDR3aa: CASSSAGTSGRLYEQYF
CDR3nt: TGTGCCAGCAGCTCCGCCGGGACTAGCGGGAGACTCTACGAGCAGTACTTC

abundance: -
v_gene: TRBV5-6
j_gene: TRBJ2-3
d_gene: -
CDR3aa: CASSPPAGLTDTQYF
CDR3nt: TGTGCCAGCAGCCCCCCGGCCGGACTCACAGATACGCAGTATTTT

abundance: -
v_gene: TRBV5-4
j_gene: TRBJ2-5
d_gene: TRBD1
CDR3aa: CASSRDRVVETQYF
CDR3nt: TGTGCCAGCAGCAGGGACAGGGTGGTAGAGACCCAGTACTTC

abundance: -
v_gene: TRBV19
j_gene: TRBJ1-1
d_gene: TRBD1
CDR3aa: CASRTPRDSGTEAFF
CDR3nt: TGTGCCAGTAGGACCCCCCGGGACAGTGGAACTGAAGCTTTCTTT

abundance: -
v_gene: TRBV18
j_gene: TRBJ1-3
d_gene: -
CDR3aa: CASSPSVSDTIYF
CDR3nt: TGTGCCAGCTCACCATCAGTATCAGACACCATATATTTT

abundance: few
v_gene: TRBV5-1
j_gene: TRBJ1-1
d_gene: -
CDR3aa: CASSPGPQSSEAFF
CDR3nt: TGCGCCAGCAGCCCGGGTCCACAAAGCTCTGAAGCTTTCTTT

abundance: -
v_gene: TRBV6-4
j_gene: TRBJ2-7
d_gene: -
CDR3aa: CASASYEQYF
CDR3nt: TGTGCCAGCGCCTCCTACGAGCAGTACTTC

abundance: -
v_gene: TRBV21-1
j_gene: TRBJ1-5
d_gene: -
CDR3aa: CASRGVLRVNQPQHF
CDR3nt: TGTGCCAGCAGGGGGGTTTTGAGAGTCAATCAGCCCCAGCATTTT